One sample yielded the 5 T cell receptor beta chains listed below, sequenced in a study of shared clonotypes between healthy human individuals (TCRdb year 2020). Libraries were made using the immunoSEQ multiplex PCR assay. Entries here come from immuneACCESS through TCRdb and include only in-frame sequences with V and J called. Some clones fail to appear in such tables; in the studies checked, an unresolved V gene covers under half of the shortfall, and the cause of the remainder is unknown. The sample table records more than 2,000,000 clones; approximately 93% of these occur just once. The top ten hold roughly 0.36% of the sample. Material: naive CD4+ T cells from PBMCs. According to the study, the label for this sample's cell subset or site signals: CD45RA+ positively selected. These receptor sequences come from a man between 18 and 29 years old in good health. Some clones in this sample may be carry-over from other donors' samples.

The chain carries TRBV18 and TRBJ1-4, with D tentatively TRBD1 (6 bases). CDR3 length: 16 amino acids. Germline assignment: CDR1 KGHSH and CDR2 LQKENI. Trimming removed 3 bases from V and 4 bases from J, with 15 bases in between. This CDR3 reads CASSPGMRTVNEKLFF. The CDR3 nucleotides read TGTGCCAGCTCACCGGGCATGCGGACAGTTAATGAAAAACTGTTTTTT.

The chain has TRBV30 and TRBJ2-4; possibly TRBD2 for D (5 bases). The germline CDR1 and CDR2 sequences are GTSNPN and SVGIG (reference sequence). The germline V and J ends were trimmed by 2 bases and 4 bases, with 9 bases remaining between them. This CDR3 has 13 amino acids. For the CDR3, the DNA is TGTGCCTGGAGTCGTAGCGCAAAAAACATTCAGTACTTC. Translation: CAWSRSAKNIQYF.

The chain employs TRBV6-5 and TRBJ2-1; D perhaps matches TRBD2 (6 bases). V gave up 0 bases and J gave up 10 bases, with 19 bases separating them. CDR1 is MNHEY, CDR2 SVGAGI, per germline. The CDR3 length is 16 residues. Here the CDR3 reads CASSYSIPGAPREQFF. CDR3 DNA sequence: TGTGCCAGCAGTTACTCGATACCGGGAGCCCCCAGGGAGCAGTTCTTC.

V gene TRBV4-1 combines with J gene TRBJ2-7; D not resolved. Germline CDR1 is MGHRA and CDR2 is YSYEKL. The V end was cut by 1 base, the J end by 2 bases, with 12 bases between. The CDR3 loop spans 15 amino acids. The CDR3, as DNA: TGCGCCAGCAGCCAAGTCTCAACGCGACCCTACGAGCAGTACTTC. Protein product: CASSQVSTRPYEQYF.

A single count supports this clone. The chain couples TRBV6-4 to TRBJ1-2; D uncertain. Trimming took off 2 bases at V and 13 bases at J, with 14 bases between the two ends. CDR1 is MRHNA and CDR2 is SNTAGT in the germline V gene. The CDR3 length is 12 residues. CDR3 sequence reads: CASSDPPGPATF. The DNA for the CDR3 is TGTGCCAGCAGTGACCCGCCGGGCCCGGCCACCTTC.